The rows below give T cell receptor beta chains drawn from one sample of a study of shared clonotypes between healthy human individuals. TCRdb keeps only in-frame clones here, not all; method: immunoSEQ multiplex PCR. The sample lists around 650,000 clones, about 95% occurring once. The material sequenced was naive CD8+ T cells sorted from blood. Receptors originate from a woman aged 25 to 39 in good health. Each CDR3 is given with its conserved first and last residue. Each record gives: D gene, V gene, J gene, CDR3 protein. D genes are given only for firm matches.

>.|TRBV29-1|TRBJ2-1
CSVEGVYNEQFF
>TRBD1|TRBV6-5|TRBJ1-2
CASSYSLQGAKDGYTF
>.|TRBV4-1|TRBJ2-3
CASSQERTTDTQYF
>TRBD1|TRBV28|TRBJ2-7
CASSFPLIQGALGQYF
>.|TRBV5-6|TRBJ1-4
CASSPKGGEGLGEKLFF
>TRBD1|TRBV11-2|TRBJ1-3
CASSLAPAGGSGNTIYF
>.|TRBV5-4|TRBJ2-5
CASSFSAQETQYF
>.|TRBV6-1|TRBJ1-4
CASSEVSWKLFF
>.|TRBV29-1|TRBJ2-2
CSVDIDGSSNTGELFF
>.|TRBV4-1|.
CASSQEEAEAYEQYF
>.|TRBV28|TRBJ2-5
CASSLRTERETQYF
>TRBD2|TRBV19|TRBJ2-1
CASSTPLGGSFGNEQFF
>TRBD1|TRBV5-1|TRBJ2-7
CASATGGSPYEQYF
>.|TRBV2|TRBJ1-4
CATNPASSGKLFF
>.|TRBV29-1|TRBJ1-3
CSVEGDLNTLYF
>.|TRBV28|TRBJ2-7
CASSLRQGNEQYF
>.|TRBV9|TRBJ1-2
CASSVGRQVINYGYTF
>TRBD1|TRBV5-4|TRBJ1-2
CASSFGVTGSDYGYTF
>.|TRBV7-9|TRBJ1-1
CASSSTGTLNTEAFF
>.|TRBV5-1|TRBJ1-2
CASSWTDPSEGYTF
>TRBD2|TRBV27|TRBJ2-1
CASSHGTSGNNEQFF
>TRBD1|TRBV5-1|TRBJ1-1
CASSLFGTVGEAFF
>TRBD2|TRBV10-3|TRBJ2-7
CAISGTSATYEQYF
>.|TRBV19|TRBJ2-1
CASSMDASFYNEQFF
>.|TRBV18|TRBJ2-5
CASSPVRQSSGETQYF
>.|TRBV7-6|.
CASSLGRTGRRDEQYF
>.|TRBV19|TRBJ2-6
CASTSTGPWGANVLTF
>TRBD1|TRBV27|TRBJ1-1
CASSLPGQEAFF